This TCR beta chain was recovered during a study of shared clonotypes between healthy human individuals. Regarding the study as a whole: Represented diversity (both genetic and exposure-history) was limited by the small number of donors.

A note on this clone: Antigen unknown. A far larger clone is just one base off, so this is likely a read error.

This CDR3 contains 14 residues. Trimming removed 0 bases at V and 6 bases at J, with 9 bases between. CDR1 is SGDLS and CDR2 is YYNGEE in the germline V gene. Replicate PCRs for unsorted PBMC used approximately 300 ng DNA (about 30,000 T cell genomes). Scientists sequenced DNA from unsorted PBMC on ten immunoSEQ deep assay plates. The protocol was immunoSEQ multiplex PCR, while the TCRdb copy is restricted to in-frame clones and leaves out a portion. The sample contains around 500,000 clones, roughly 80% of which appear only once. Sequencing used PBMCs. The receptor was isolated from a woman in her thirties or forties in good health. Some clones in this sample may be carry-over from other donors' samples. This rearrangement joins TRBV9 to TRBJ2-2; D gene ambiguous. CDR3 loop: CASSVDAYAGELFF. CDR3 DNA sequence: TGTGCCAGCAGCGTAGATGCGTACGCCGGGGAGCTGTTTTTT.